This entry is about one TCR beta chain. No antigen is known for it. Base qualities were left out, and no much larger clone turns up one base away. Amplification of TCR beta CDR3 regions was carried out from RNA transcripts. A first-round RT-PCR of the TCR CDR3 used the HTBI primer set with the Qiagen OneStep RT-PCR kit. Libraries were constructed in a second round of multiplex PCR, after which size selection and purification were performed. Libraries were sequenced paired-end with 100 bp reads on an Illumina HiSeq2000. From the authors' description of their analysis: SOAPnuke was used to process the raw data, throwing out any read that contained adapters or uncalled bases, had a mean Phred below 15, or lacked an exact constant-primer or identifier match. COPE v1.2.5 was used to merge the high-quality paired reads, and each unique nucleotide sequence was defined as a clonotype. MiTCR v1.1 was used to align the clonotypes against IMGT TRBV, TRBD and TRBJ reference segments. Analysis was restricted to V-J combinations with a frequency above 0.0001, which covered 99.2% of repertoires. A TCS score was defined as the ratio of F50 (clonal expansion) to E x V (chaos), with BLOSUM62-based TCRdist applied between CDR3 peptides within each V-J. Welch's t-statistics and random forest reduced around 550 V-J features to about 12, which were used in a naive Bayes classifier (R e1071). Using fastp trimming at Q25 and MiXCR clonotype assembly, TCRdb reanalyzed the public sequencing data and kept in-frame beta chains. One record per CDR3 amino acid sequence lists the most common genes and DNA. In this record, the V and J calls reflect TCRdb's handling and not the investigators' own analysis. Across this sample there are nearly 600,000 distinct CDR3 sequences, with approximately 15% seen only once. The ten most abundant clones make up roughly 6.9% of the sample.

Moderately to severely active disease, a Clinical Activity Score of at least 3, a NOSPECS grade of at least 4, and a duration under 3 months were present in ophthalmopathy patients. The study excluded patients with uncontrolled infections, other autoimmune diseases, pregnancy or lactation. Diagnoses were established on the basis of clinical symptoms, serum thyroxine and TRAb, thyroid ultrasound, and orbital computed tomography. PBMCs were separated from about 10 ml of fresh peripheral blood using Ficoll-Paque density gradient centrifugation. Trizol reagent was used to extract total RNA, and RNA quality was then checked on an Agilent 2100 Bioanalyzer. The data are from a study of T cells in Graves' hyperthyroidism and ophthalmopathy (dated by TCRdb to between 2018 and 2020). About the full investigation: Peripheral blood samples were taken at initial diagnosis, before any treatment was given. The study also compared thyroid tissue and blood T-cell repertoires from roughly 6 Graves' hyperthyroidism patients. Prospective prediction of ophthalmopathy was tested in an independent validation cohort of 18 to 20 hyperthyroidism patients and 15 to 17 patients who later progressed to ophthalmopathy. A discovery cohort of roughly 100 patients, approximately 44 with Graves' ophthalmopathy and 55 to 60 with stable Graves' hyperthyroidism, was used to find distinguishing TCR V-J signatures. The 85 to 100 discovery patients were divided at random into training and test sets in a 7:3 ratio. After sampling, hyperthyroidism patients received methimazole starting at 30 mg daily, and ophthalmopathy patients received high-dose intravenous methylprednisolone. The paper reports TCR Vbeta CDR3 sequencing of 130 to 150 peripheral blood samples: fewer than 50 ophthalmopathy, about 75 hyperthyroidism and around 17 progressor patients.

Summary of the overall study and its limitations: Blood samples also contained most of the expanded thyroid clonotypes (frequency above 0.001), which suggests that blood repertoires may reflect thyroid immune responses. No statistical method was used to fix the sample size in advance, and group allocation was not hidden from the investigators. A model built on a 13 V-J signature distinguished ophthalmopathy from stable hyperthyroidism, reaching about 88% sensitivity and under 84% specificity in cross-validation and 80%/75% in testing. During validation, the model predicted progression to ophthalmopathy a median of about 6.5 months ahead of onset, with approximately 70% sensitivity and 72% to 80% specificity.

The TCR comes from a woman between 18 and 29 years old with Graves' ophthalmopathy. The sample consisted of blood.

In nucleotide form, the sequence is TGCGCCAGCAGCCAGGGAATCAACTTGGGATTTGGCTACGAGCAGTACTTC. This sequence encodes CASSQGINLGFGYEQYF. This receptor chain uses TRBV4-1 and TRBJ2-7, with the D gene too uncertain to name. Its CDR3 holds 17 amino acids, cysteine through phenylalanine. Of all the DNA, just the CDR3 is kept, 51 bases in frame from base 1. The trim is 3 bases for V and 3 bases for J, with a gap of 21 bases between the germline ends. Reading the germline V gene gives CDR1 MGHRA and CDR2 YSYEKL.